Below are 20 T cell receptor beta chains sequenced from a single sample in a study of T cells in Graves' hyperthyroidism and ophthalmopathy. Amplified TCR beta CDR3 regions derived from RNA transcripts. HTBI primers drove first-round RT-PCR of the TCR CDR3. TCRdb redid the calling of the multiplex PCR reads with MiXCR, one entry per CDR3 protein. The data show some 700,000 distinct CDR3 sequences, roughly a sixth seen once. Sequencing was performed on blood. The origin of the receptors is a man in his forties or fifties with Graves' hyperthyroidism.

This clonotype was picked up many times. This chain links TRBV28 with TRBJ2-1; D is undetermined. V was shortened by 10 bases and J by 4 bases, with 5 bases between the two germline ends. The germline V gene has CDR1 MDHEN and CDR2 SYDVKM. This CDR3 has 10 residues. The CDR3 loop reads CATSYNEQFF. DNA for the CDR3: TGTGCCACCTCGTACAATGAGCAGTTCTTC.

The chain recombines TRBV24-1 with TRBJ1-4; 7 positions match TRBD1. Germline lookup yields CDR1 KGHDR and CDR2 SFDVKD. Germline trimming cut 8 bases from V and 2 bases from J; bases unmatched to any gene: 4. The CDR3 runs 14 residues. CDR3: CATNPGGTNEKLFF. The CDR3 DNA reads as TGTGCCACCAATCCAGGGGGGACTAATGAAAAACTGTTTTTT.

The DNA for the CDR3 is TGCAGTGCTCCTGCATCGGGGGGCCTACGGGACACTGAAGCTTTCTTT. Translating it yields CSAPASGGLRDTEAFF. The genes are TRBV20-1 and TRBJ1-1, with D possibly matching TRBD1 (6 bases). With 5 bases removed from V and 3 bases from J, the gap between germline ends came to 22 bases. The V gene's germline CDR1 is DFQATT and CDR2 SNEGSKA (reference sequence). CDR3 size: 16 residues.

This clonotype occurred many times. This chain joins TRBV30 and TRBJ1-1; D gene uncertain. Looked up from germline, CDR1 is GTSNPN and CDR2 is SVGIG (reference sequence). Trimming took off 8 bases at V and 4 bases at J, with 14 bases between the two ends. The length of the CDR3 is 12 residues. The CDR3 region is CARTRAPTEAFF. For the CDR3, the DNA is TGTGCCCGGACCCGAGCCCCCACTGAAGCTTTCTTT.

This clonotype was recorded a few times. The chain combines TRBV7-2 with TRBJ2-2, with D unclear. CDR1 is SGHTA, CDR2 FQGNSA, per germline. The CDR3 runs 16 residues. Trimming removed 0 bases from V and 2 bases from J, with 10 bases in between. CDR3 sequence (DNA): TGTGCCAGCAGCTTAGCTGGACCGCTAAACACCGGGGAGCTGTTTTTT. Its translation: CASSLAGPLNTGELFF.

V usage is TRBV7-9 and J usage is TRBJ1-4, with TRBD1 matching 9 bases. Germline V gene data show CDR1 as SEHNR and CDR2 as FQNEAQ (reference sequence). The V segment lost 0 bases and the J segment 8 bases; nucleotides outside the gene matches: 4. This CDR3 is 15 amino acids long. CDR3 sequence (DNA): TGTGCCAGCAGCTTAGCACAGGGGGCGCGGGAAAAACTGTTTTTT. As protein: CASSLAQGAREKLFF.

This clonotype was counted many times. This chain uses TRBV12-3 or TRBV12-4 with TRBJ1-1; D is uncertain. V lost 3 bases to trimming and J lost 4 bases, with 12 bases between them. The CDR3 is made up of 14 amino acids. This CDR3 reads CASSLTSSVTEAFF. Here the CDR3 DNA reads TGTGCCAGCAGTTTGACATCATCGGTCACTGAAGCTTTCTTT.

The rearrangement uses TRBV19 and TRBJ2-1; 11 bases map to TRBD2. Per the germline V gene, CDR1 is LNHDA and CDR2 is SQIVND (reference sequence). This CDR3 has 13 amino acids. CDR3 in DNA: TGTGCTACTAGCGGGAGCTGGCGGAATGAGCAGTTCTTC. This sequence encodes CATSGSWRNEQFF.

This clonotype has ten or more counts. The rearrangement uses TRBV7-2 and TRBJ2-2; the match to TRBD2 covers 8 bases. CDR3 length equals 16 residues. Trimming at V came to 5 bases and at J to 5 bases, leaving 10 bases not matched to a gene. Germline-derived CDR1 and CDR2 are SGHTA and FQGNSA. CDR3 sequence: CASSITAGARTGELFF. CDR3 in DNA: TGTGCCAGCAGCATAACAGCGGGAGCGAGGACCGGGGAGCTGTTTTTT.

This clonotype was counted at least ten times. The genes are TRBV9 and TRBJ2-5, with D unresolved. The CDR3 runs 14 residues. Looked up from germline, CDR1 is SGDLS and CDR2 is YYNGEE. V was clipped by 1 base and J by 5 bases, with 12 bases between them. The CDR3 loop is CASSVSSESETQYF. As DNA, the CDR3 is TGTGCCAGCAGCGTAAGCTCCGAAAGTGAGACCCAGTACTTC.

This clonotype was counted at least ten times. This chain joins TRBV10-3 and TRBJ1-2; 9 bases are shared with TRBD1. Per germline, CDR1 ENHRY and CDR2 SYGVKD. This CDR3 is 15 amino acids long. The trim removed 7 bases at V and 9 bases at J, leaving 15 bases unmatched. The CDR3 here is CAINTEPGQGGSYTF. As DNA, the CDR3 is TGTGCCATCAATACCGAGCCGGGACAGGGTGGGAGCTACACCTTC.

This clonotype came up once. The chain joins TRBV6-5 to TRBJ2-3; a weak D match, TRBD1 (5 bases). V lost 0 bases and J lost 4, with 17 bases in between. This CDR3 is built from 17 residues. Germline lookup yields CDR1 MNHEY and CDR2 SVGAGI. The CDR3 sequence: CASSYSGVGPGADTQYF. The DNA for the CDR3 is TGTGCCAGCAGTTACTCAGGTGTGGGGCCAGGAGCAGATACGCAGTATTTT.

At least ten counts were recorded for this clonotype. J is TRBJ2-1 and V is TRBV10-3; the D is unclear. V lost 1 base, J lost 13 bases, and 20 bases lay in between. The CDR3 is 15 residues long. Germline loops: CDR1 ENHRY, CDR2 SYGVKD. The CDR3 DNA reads TGTGCCATCAGTGAGTTTGACCAACGGATTACTGAACAGTTCTTC. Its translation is CAISEFDQRITEQFF.

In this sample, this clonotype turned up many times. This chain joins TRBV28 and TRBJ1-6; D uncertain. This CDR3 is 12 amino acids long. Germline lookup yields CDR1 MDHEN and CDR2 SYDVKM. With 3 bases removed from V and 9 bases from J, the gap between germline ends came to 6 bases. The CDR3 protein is CASSFPGSPLHF. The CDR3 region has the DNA TGTGCCAGCAGTTTTCCAGGTTCACCCCTCCACTTT. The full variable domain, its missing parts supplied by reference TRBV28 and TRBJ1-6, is DVKVTQSSRYLVKRTGEKVFLECVQDMDHENMFWYRQDPGLGLRLIYFSYDVKMKEKGDIPEGYSVSREKKERFSLILESASTNQTSMYLCASSFPGSPLHFGNGTRLTVT.

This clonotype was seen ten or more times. The CDR3 loop reads CASSVGTSYGYTF. The CDR3 DNA follows: TGTGCCAGCAGTGTCGGGACTTCTTATGGCTACACCTTC. The gene calls are TRBV25-1 and TRBJ1-2, with D maybe TRBD1 (5 bases). The length of the CDR3 is 13 residues. CDR1 and CDR2 (germline): MGHDK, SYGVNS. Trimming cost V 4 bases and J 5 bases, with 11 bases left between them.

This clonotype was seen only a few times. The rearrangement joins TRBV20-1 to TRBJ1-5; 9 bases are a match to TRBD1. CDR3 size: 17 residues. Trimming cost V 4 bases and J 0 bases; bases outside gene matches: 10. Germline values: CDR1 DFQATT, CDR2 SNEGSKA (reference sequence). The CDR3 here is CSATDGTGLLSNQPQHF. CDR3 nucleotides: TGCAGTGCTACTGATGGGACAGGGCTACTTAGCAATCAGCCCCAGCATTTT.

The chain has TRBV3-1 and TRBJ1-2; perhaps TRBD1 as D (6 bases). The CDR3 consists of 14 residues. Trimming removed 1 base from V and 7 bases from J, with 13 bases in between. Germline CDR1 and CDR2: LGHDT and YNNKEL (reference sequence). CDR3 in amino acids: CASSQGRGAVGYTF. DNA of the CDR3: TGTGCCAGCAGCCAAGGGCGGGGGGCGGTTGGCTACACCTTC.

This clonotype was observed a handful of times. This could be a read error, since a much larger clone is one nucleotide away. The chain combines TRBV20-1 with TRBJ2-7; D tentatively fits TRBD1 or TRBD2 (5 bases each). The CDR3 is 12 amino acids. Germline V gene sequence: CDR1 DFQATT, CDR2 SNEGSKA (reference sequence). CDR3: CGARDLNYEQYF. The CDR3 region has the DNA TGCGGTGCTAGGGACCTTAACTACGAGCAGTACTTC.

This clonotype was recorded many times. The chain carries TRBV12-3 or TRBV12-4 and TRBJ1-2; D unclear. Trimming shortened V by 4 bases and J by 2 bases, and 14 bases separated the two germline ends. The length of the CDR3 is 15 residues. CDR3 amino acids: CASSSTYSPNYGYTF. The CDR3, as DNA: TGTGCCAGCAGTTCCACTTACAGTCCGAACTATGGCTACACCTTC.

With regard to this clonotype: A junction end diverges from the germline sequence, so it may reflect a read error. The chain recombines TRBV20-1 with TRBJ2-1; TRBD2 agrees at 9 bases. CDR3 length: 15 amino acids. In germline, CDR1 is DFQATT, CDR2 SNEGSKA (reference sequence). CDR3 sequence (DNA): TGCAGTGCTAGAACGACTAGCGGAAACTACACTGAGCAGTTCTTC. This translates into CSARTTSGNYTEQFF.